These 21 T cell receptor beta chains came from one sample sequenced in a study of patients and donors after allogeneic stem cell transplantation. TCRdb recomputed calls from the RT-PCR reads with MiXCR, one row per CDR3 protein. Among some 200,000 distinct CDR3 sequences listed, more than 35% were seen once. The sample consisted of blood, either unsorted or a sorted T cell fraction (not recorded which). Receptors originate from a human donor who was either an allogeneic HSCT recipient or a stem cell or donor lymphocyte infusion donor (not recorded which). It is not recorded whose cells these are; they may come from a transplant donor.

The gene calls are TRBV19 and TRBJ2-7; D gene ambiguous. This CDR3 is built from 15 residues. The V end lost 3 bases, the J end lost 3 bases, and 15 bases lay between the germline ends. Germline assignment: CDR1 LNHDA and CDR2 SQIVND (reference sequence). Written as DNA, the CDR3 is TGTGCCAGTAGTATTGCCCAGGCCACCCACTACGAGCAGTACTTC. Translating gives CASSIAQATHYEQYF.

This clonotype has more than one count but fewer than ten. This sequence joins TRBV4-3 and TRBJ2-3; D perhaps matches TRBD1 (6 bases). This CDR3 spans 13 amino acids. Germline V gene lookup returns CDR1 LGHNA and CDR2 YSLEER. The V end lost 5 bases, the J end lost 3 bases, and 9 bases lay between the germline ends. CDR3 protein: CASSEQGTDTQYF. The CDR3 bases are TGCGCCAGCAGCGAACAGGGAACAGATACGCAGTATTTT.

This clonotype was detected many times. The CDR3 sequence is CSVEESGRRGYGYTF. For the CDR3, the DNA is TGCAGCGTTGAAGAAAGCGGCAGAAGAGGGTATGGCTACACCTTC. This rearrangement joins TRBV29-1 to TRBJ1-2, with D hard to call. In germline, CDR1 is SQVTM, CDR2 ANQGSEA. With 0 bases removed from V and 5 bases from J, the gap between germline ends came to 16 bases. The CDR3 length is 15 residues. The full variable domain, completed using reference TRBV29-1 and TRBJ1-2, is SAVISQKPSRDICQRGTSLTIQCQVDSQVTMMFWYRQQPGQSLTLIATANQGSEATYESGFVIDKFPISRPNLTFSTLTVSNMSPEDSSIYLCSVEESGRRGYGYTFGSGTRLTVV.

This clonotype has only a few counts. The V gene is TRBV5-1, the J gene TRBJ1-1; possible D gene TRBD1, 6 bases. Germline-derived CDR1 and CDR2 are SGHRS and YFSETQ. The CDR3 loop spans 12 amino acids. V dropped 7 bases and J dropped 7 bases, with 14 bases sitting between them. This chain's CDR3 is CASGRTDREAFF. CDR3 nucleotide sequence: TGCGCCAGCGGCAGGACAGACCGTGAAGCTTTCTTT.

The chain links TRBV6-2 or TRBV6-3 to TRBJ2-2, with 10 bases fitting TRBD2. V was pared by 7 bases and J by 3 bases, with 2 bases of the junction left unmatched. Germline CDR1 is MNHEY and CDR2 is SVGEGT. This CDR3 is built from 14 residues. CDR3 loop: CASTLAGDTGELFF. For the CDR3, the DNA is TGTGCCAGCACCCTAGCGGGAGACACCGGGGAGCTGTTTTTT.

The chain is built from TRBV12-3 or TRBV12-4 and TRBJ1-5, with 12 bases matching TRBD1. V dropped 4 bases and J dropped 6; count of bases not matched to a gene: 4. The CDR3 loop spans 15 amino acids. CDR3 nucleotide sequence: TGTGCCAGCAGTTCCCGGGACAGGGGGCTTCAGCCCCAGCATTTT. This codes for CASSSRDRGLQPQHF.

The chain recombines TRBV7-9 with TRBJ2-7; D is unresolved. CDR3 length equals 15 residues. The germline CDR1 and CDR2 sequences are SEHNR and FQNEAQ (reference sequence). V lost 5 bases and J 3 bases, leaving 17 bases between the germline ends. CDR3 sequence reads: CASSPAVEPFYEQYF. The CDR3 region has the DNA TGTGCCAGCAGCCCCGCCGTAGAGCCCTTCTACGAGCAGTACTTC.

The chain uses TRBV7-9 and TRBJ2-3; 15 positions agree with TRBD2. In germline, CDR1 is SEHNR, CDR2 FQNEAQ (reference sequence). The J segment lost 3 bases and the V segment lost 11 bases, leaving 3 bases of the junction unmatched. The CDR3 sequence is 14 residues long. The CDR3 coding sequence is TGTGCCTGGGGGACTAGCGGGAGGACAGATACGCAGTATTTT. It codes for CAWGTSGRTDTQYF. The full variable domain, its missing parts supplied by reference TRBV7-9 and TRBJ2-3, is DTGVSQNPRHKITKRGQNVTFRCDPISEHNRLYWYRQTLGQGPEFLTYFQNEAQLEKSRLLSDRFSAERPKGSFSTLEIQRTEQGDSAMYLCAWGTSGRTDTQYFGPGTRLTVL.

This clonotype came up once. The V call is TRBV7-9, the J call TRBJ1-2; D gene uncertain. V shed 0 bases and J shed 0 bases, with 5 bases lying between them. In germline, CDR1 is SEHNR, CDR2 FQNEAQ (reference sequence). The CDR3 covers 14 residues. The CDR3 reads CASSLANPNYGYTF. In nucleotides, the CDR3 is TGTGCCAGCAGCTTAGCGAACCCTAACTATGGCTACACCTTC.

The chain combines TRBV7-8 with TRBJ1-5, with D unresolved. V lost 5 bases to trimming and J lost 6 bases, with 17 bases between them. The CDR3 is made up of 15 amino acids. The germline V gene has CDR1 SGHVS and CDR2 FQNEAQ. The CDR3, as DNA: TGTGCCAGCAGCCCCCAACCGCTCGTAAGTCAGCCCCAGCATTTT. Its protein is CASSPQPLVSQPQHF. The whole variable domain, filled in from reference TRBV7-8 and TRBJ1-5, reads GAGVSQSPRYKVAKRGQDVALRCDPISGHVSLFWYQQALGQGPEFLTYFQNEAQLDKSGLPSDRFFAERPEGSVSTLKIQRTQQEDSAVYLCASSPQPLVSQPQHFGDGTRLSIL.

The rearrangement links TRBV30 to TRBJ1-1; TRBD1 aligns across 7 bases. The V segment lost 4 bases and the J segment 0 bases; nucleotides outside the gene matches: 8. CDR1 GTSNPN and CDR2 SVGIG come from the germline V gene (reference sequence). This CDR3 region has 15 residues. CDR3 bases: TGTGCCTGGATACGAAGGGGGCCCCTGAACACTGAAGCTTTCTTT. Translated: CAWIRRGPLNTEAFF. The full variable domain, in which reference TRBV30 and TRBJ1-1 provide the parts outside the CDR3, is SQTIHQWPATLVQPVGSPLSLECTVEGTSNPNLYWYRQAAGRGLQLLFYSVGIGQISSEVPQNLSASRPQDRQFILSSKKLLLSDSGFYLCAWIRRGPLNTEAFFGQGTRLTVV.

The chain is built from TRBV7-9 and TRBJ1-4; D is possibly TRBD1 (5 bases). The CDR3 has 17 amino acids. The V and J ends lost 1 base and 10 bases respectively, with 22 bases between them. CDR1 and CDR2 from the germline V gene are SEHNR and FQNEAQ (reference sequence). The CDR3 protein is CASSLGGSRAVDRKLFF. The CDR3 nucleotides read TGTGCCAGCAGCTTAGGGGGCTCGCGGGCAGTCGATCGAAAACTGTTTTTT.

The rearrangement uses TRBV4-1 and TRBJ1-2; 9 positions match TRBD1. The CDR3 runs 19 residues. V lost 2 bases and J lost 0; bases outside the gene matches: 13. Germline lookup yields CDR1 MGHRA and CDR2 YSYEKL. CDR3 sequence: CASSQHRDRADSSNYGYTF. The CDR3 DNA reads as TGCGCCAGCAGCCAACACCGGGACAGGGCAGATTCCTCTAACTATGGCTACACCTTC.

This sequence joins TRBV7-2 and TRBJ2-1, with 7 bases matching TRBD2. V trimming: 6 bases; J trimming: 0 bases; junction bases outside the gene matches: 8. The CDR3 length is 16 residues. CDR1 SGHTA and CDR2 FQGNSA come from the germline V gene. The CDR3 DNA reads as TGTGCCAGCAGTACGGCCGGCGGGAGCTCCTACAATGAGCAGTTCTTC. Protein product: CASSTAGGSSYNEQFF.

This clonotype has just a few counts. The CDR3 nucleotides are TGTGCCAGCAGCTTCCGGGAGCAGGGAGAAAAACTGTTTTTT. It specifies CASSFREQGEKLFF. The chain carries TRBV7-9 and TRBJ1-4; D may be TRBD1 (5 bases). The CDR3 spans 14 residues. Per the germline V gene, CDR1 is SEHNR and CDR2 is FQNEAQ (reference sequence). V was trimmed by 3 bases and J by 8 bases, leaving 13 bases between them.

V usage is TRBV3-2 and J usage is TRBJ2-3; no DNA check was done on the table's D call, TRBD1. TRBV3-2 is recorded as a pseudogene. The CDR3 consists of 16 residues. The CDR3 sequence is CASSQRGTAPTDTQYF. The CDR3 nucleotides are TGTGCCAGCAGCCAACGAGGGACAGCACCCACAGATACGCAGTATTTT.

The rearrangement uses TRBV28 and TRBJ1-1, with D tentatively TRBD1 (5 bases). The CDR3 totals 13 residues. V gave up 5 bases and J gave up 3 bases, with 10 bases separating them. CDR1 is MDHEN and CDR2 is SYDVKM in the germline V gene. The CDR3 protein is CASSGTEDTEAFF. In DNA form, the CDR3 reads TGTGCCAGCAGTGGGACGGAAGACACTGAAGCTTTCTTT.

The chain joins TRBV21-1 to TRBJ2-7; the table's D call of TRBD1 was not tested on the DNA. TRBV21-1 is labeled a pseudogene. This CDR3 is 15 amino acids long. The CDR3 protein is CASSKAEQGIHEQYF. The CDR3 nucleotides are TGTGCCAGCAGCAAAGCAGAACAGGGCATCCACGAGCAGTACTTC.

This chain connects TRBV7-2 to TRBJ2-1; 12 positions match TRBD2. This CDR3 contains 18 residues. Germline loops: CDR1 SGHTA, CDR2 FQGNSA. Germline trimming cut 0 bases from V and 9 bases from J; bases unmatched to any gene: 12. The CDR3 loop reads CASSLAVRLAGGPSEQFF. The CDR3 DNA reads TGTGCCAGCAGCTTAGCGGTCAGGCTAGCGGGAGGGCCGAGTGAGCAGTTCTTC.

This chain links TRBV24-1 with TRBJ1-1; TRBD1 might be the D (5 bases). The CDR3 runs 17 residues. The germline V gene encodes CDR1 KGHDR and CDR2 SFDVKD. The ends were cut back, 4 bases at V and 1 base at J, with 18 bases in the middle. CDR3 nucleotide sequence: TGTGCCACCAGTGACTCGGCCGTGGGGGGAGCGAACACTGAAGCTTTCTTT. Protein sequence: CATSDSAVGGANTEAFF.

The chain links TRBV12-3 or TRBV12-4 to TRBJ2-6; no definite D call. Trimming shortened V by 1 base and J by 0 bases, and 10 bases separated the two germline ends. The CDR3 runs 17 residues. This chain's CDR3 is CASSLEAINSGANVLTF. CDR3 bases: TGTGCCAGCAGTTTAGAGGCAATCAACTCTGGGGCCAACGTCCTGACTTTC.